This T cell receptor (beta chain) was sequenced in a study of cytomegalovirus exposure and HLA in healthy donors. J was trimmed by 5 bases and V by 1 base; bases with no gene match: 8. Germline assignment: CDR1 LGHNA and CDR2 YNFKEQ. This CDR3 spans 16 amino acids. Study findings and constraints: It was assumed in the presence/absence analyses that sequencing depth was roughly uniform across donors.

In the case of this clone: Its target is not known.

The PCR contained 60 Vbeta and 13 Jbeta primers. The repertoire was sequenced with immunoSEQ multiplex PCR; TCRdb's copy has only in-frame clones and lacks some. The repertoire consists of roughly 120,000 clones, with roughly 80% occurring once and the leading ten covering under 3%. The sequencing sample was made of PBMCs. The source of this sequence is a man younger than 45 in good health and CMV-seronegative. V is TRBV4-2 and J is TRBJ2-1; 7 nucleotides match TRBD1. The CDR3 loop is CASSQVNGDSNNEQFF. As DNA, the CDR3 is TGTGCCAGCAGCCAAGTCAATGGGGACAGCAACAATGAGCAGTTCTTC.